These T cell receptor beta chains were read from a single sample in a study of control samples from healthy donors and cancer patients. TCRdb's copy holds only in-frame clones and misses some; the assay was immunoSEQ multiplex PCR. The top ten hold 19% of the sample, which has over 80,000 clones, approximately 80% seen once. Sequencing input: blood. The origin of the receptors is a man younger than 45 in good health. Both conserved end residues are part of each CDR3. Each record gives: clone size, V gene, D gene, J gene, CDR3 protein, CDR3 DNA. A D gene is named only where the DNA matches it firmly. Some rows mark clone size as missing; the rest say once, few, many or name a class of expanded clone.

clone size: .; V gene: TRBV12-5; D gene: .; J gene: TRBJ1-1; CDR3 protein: CASGLVGGSTEAFF; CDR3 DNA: TGTGCTAGTGGTTTGGTAGGGGGGTCCACTGAAGCTTTCTTT
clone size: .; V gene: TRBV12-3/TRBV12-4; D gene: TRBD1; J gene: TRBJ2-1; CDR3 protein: CASRQGARNEQFF; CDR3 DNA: TGTGCCAGCAGACAGGGGGCGCGGAATGAGCAGTTCTTC
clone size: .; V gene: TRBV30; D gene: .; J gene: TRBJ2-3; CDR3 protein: CAWSTGGGTDTQYF; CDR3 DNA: TGTGCCTGGAGTACAGGGGGGGGCACAGATACGCAGTATTTT
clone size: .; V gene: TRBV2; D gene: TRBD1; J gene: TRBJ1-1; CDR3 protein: CASSPDRGETFF; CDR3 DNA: TGTGCCAGCAGCCCTGACAGGGGGGAAACTTTCTTT
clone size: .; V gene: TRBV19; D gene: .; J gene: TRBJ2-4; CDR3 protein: CASSPGQRAGKNIQYF; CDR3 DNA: TGTGCCAGTAGCCCAGGACAACGAGCTGGCAAAAACATTCAGTACTTC
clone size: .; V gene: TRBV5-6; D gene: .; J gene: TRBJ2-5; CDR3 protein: CASSFGAGETQYF; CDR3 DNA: TGTGCCAGCAGCTTTGGCGCGGGAGAGACCCAGTACTTC
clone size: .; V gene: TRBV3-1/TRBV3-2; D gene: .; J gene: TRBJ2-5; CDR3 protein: CASSPRTMAQYF; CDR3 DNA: TGTGCCAGCAGCCCTCGCACCATGGCCCAGTACTTC
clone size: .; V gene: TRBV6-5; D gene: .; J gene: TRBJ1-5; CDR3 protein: CASTSPGGSNQPQHF; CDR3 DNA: TGTGCCAGCACCAGCCCGGGGGGTAGCAATCAGCCCCAGCATTTT
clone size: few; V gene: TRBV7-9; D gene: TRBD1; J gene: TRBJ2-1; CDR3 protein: CASSSRGSEQFF; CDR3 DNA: TGTGCCAGCAGCTCCAGGGGGAGTGAGCAGTTCTTC
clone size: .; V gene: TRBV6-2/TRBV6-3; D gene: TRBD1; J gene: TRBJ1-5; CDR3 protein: CASSKDRGIGNQPQHF; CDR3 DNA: TGTGCCAGCAGTAAGGACAGGGGTATAGGCAATCAGCCCCAGCATTTT
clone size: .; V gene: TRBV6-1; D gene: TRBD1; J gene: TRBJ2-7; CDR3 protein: CASSEGTGPYEQYF; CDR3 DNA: TGTGCCAGCAGTGAAGGGACAGGACCCTACGAGCAGTACTTC
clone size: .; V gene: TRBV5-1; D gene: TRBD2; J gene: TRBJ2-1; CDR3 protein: CASSLVYREGDEQFF; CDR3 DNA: TGCGCCAGCAGCTTGGTATACCGGGAGGGCGATGAGCAGTTCTTC
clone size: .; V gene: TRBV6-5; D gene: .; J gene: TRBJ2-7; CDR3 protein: CASTGSSESSYEQYF; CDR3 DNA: TGTGCCAGCACCGGCAGCAGCGAAAGCTCCTACGAGCAGTACTTC
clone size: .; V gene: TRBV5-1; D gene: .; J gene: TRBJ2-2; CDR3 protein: CASSLAVVGDTGELFF; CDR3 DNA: TGCGCCAGCAGCTTGGCCGTGGTAGGGGACACCGGGGAGCTGTTTTTT
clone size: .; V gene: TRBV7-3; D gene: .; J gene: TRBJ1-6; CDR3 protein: CASSFYNSPLHF; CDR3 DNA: TGTGCCAGCAGCTTCTATAATTCACCCCTCCACTTT
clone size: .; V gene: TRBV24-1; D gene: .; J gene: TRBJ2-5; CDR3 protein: CATSHGPQETQYF; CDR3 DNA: TGTGCCACCAGTCACGGGCCGCAAGAGACCCAGTACTTC
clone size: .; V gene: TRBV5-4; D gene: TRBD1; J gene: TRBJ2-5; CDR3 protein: CASSLLQGAETQYF; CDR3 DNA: TGTGCCAGCAGCTTGTTGCAGGGGGCCGAGACCCAGTACTTC
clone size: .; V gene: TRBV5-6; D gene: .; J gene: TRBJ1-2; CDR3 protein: CASSSLGRQVTYGYTF; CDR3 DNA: TGTGCCAGCAGCTCATTGGGTAGACAGGTGACCTATGGCTACACCTTC
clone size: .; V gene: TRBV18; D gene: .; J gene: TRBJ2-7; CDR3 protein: CASSGGRGYEQYF; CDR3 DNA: TGTGCCAGCTCAGGGGGACGGGGCTACGAGCAGTACTTC
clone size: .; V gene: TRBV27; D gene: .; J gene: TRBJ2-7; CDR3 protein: CASSSPFRGLYEQYF; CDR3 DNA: TGTGCCAGCAGTTCGCCATTTCGGGGGCTCTACGAGCAGTACTTC
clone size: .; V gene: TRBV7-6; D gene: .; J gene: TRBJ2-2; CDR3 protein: CASRDSQNTGELFF; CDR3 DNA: TGTGCCAGCAGGGACAGCCAGAACACCGGGGAGCTGTTTTTT
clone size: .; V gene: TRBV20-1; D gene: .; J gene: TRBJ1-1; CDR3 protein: CSARKRNEAFF; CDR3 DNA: TGCAGTGCTAGAAAAAGAAATGAAGCTTTCTTT
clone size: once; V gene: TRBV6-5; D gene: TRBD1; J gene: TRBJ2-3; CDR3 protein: CASSYILTGDPDTQYF; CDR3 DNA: TGTGCCAGCAGTTACATCTTGACAGGGGATCCAGATACGCAGTATTTT
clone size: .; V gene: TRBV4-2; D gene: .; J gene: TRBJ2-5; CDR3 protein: CASSQQTGLRHETQYF; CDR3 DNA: TGTGCCAGCAGCCAGCAGACAGGCCTTAGGCATGAGACCCAGTACTTC
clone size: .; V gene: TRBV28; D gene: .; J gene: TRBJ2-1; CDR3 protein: CASSPTVGLAEQFF; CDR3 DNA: TGTGCCAGCAGCCCTACGGTGGGACTCGCAGAGCAGTTCTTC
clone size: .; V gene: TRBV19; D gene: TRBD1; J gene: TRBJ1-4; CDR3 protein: CASSDRATNEKLFF; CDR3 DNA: TGTGCCAGTAGTGACAGGGCAACTAATGAAAAACTGTTTTTT
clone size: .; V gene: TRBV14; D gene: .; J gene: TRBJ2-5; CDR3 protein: CASSQVVGGGETQYF; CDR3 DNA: TGTGCCAGCAGCCAAGTCGTAGGGGGGGGAGAGACCCAGTACTTC
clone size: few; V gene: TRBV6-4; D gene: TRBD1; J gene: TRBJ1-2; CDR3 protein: CASSESDRAGGYTF; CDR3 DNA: TGTGCCAGCAGTGAATCCGACAGGGCCGGTGGCTACACCTTC
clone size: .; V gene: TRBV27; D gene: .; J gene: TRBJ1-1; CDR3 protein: CASRVGETYTEAFF; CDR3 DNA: TGTGCCAGCAGAGTGGGGGAGACCTACACTGAAGCTTTCTTT
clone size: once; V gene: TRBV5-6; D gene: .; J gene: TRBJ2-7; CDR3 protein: CASSLARTQAEQYF; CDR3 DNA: TGTGCCAGCAGCTTGGCCCGGACCCAAGCCGAGCAGTACTTC
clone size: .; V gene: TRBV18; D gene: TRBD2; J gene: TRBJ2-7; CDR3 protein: CASSPALAGGVGEQYF; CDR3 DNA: TGTGCCAGCTCACCAGCACTAGCGGGGGGAGTTGGGGAGCAGTACTTC
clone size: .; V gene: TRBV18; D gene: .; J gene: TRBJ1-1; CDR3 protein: CASSPQEATEAFF; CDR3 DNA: TGTGCCAGCTCACCACAGGAAGCCACTGAAGCTTTCTTT
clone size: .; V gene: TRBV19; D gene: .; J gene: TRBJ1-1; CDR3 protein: CASRDGMNTEAFF; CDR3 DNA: TGTGCCAGTAGGGACGGCATGAACACTGAAGCTTTCTTT
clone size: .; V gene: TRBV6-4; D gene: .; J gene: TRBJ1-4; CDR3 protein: CASSVIYRDEKLFF; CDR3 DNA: TGTGCCAGCAGTGTTATCTACAGGGATGAAAAACTGTTTTTT
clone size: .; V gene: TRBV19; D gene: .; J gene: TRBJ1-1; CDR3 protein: CASSIRATGLEAFF; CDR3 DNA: TGTGCCAGTAGTATCCGGGCGACAGGTCTGGAAGCTTTCTTT
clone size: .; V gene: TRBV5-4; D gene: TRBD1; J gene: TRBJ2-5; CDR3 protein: CASSYRTGQETQYF; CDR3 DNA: TGTGCCAGCAGCTACCGGACAGGACAAGAGACCCAGTACTTC